This record looks at one T cell receptor (beta chain) sequence and its context. No antigen is known for it. TCRdb re-derived calls from the 5' RACE reads in MiXCR, one entry per CDR3 protein. The top ten clones hold approximately 0.29% of a sample with 1.5 million or so distinct CDR3 sequences, roughly 35% of them seen once. This entry is derived from a study of identical twins. This CDR3 is 14 amino acids long. Trimming left V 2 bases short and J 4 bases short, with 11 bases between. Per germline, CDR1 LGHDT and CDR2 YNNKEL (reference sequence). Study-wide results and caveats: In cord blood, abundant beta clonotypes had fewer insertions; memory showed no trend. For zero-insertion analyses, partial confounding could come from invariant MAIT and iNKT cells. Modelling underestimated the level of out-of-frame TCR alpha sharing observed in monozygotic twins.

The V and J genes are TRBV3-1 and TRBJ1-1; D possibly corresponds to TRBD1 (5 bases). The receptor was derived from a newborn girl in good health. The sample was cord blood. CDR3 DNA sequence: TGTGCCAGCAGCCAATCTCGAAGGGGCACTGAAGCTTTCTTT. Amino acids: CASSQSRRGTEAFF.